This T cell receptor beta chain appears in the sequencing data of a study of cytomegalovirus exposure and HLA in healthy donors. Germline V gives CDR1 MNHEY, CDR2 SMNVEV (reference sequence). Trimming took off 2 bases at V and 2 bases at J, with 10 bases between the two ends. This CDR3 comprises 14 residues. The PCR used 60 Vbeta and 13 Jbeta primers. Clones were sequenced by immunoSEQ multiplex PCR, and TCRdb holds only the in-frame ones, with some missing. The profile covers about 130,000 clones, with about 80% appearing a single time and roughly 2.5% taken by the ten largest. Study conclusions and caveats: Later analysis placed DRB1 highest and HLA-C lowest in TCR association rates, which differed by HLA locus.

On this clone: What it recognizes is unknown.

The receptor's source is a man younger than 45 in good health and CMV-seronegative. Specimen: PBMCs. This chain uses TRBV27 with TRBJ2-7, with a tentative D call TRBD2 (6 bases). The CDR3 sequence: CASSLAGTTYEQYF. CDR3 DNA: TGTGCCAGCAGTTTAGCGGGAACCACCTACGAGCAGTACTTC.